This T cell receptor beta chain emerged from a study of response to subunit inactivated influenza vaccine. CDR3 length: 17 amino acids. CDR1 and CDR2 (germline): LGHNA, YSLEER. V lost 0 bases and J lost 3; bases outside the gene matches: 6. TCRdb re-derived calls from the RT-PCR reads in MiXCR, one entry per CDR3 protein. The table includes around 250,000 distinct CDR3 sequences, 9.5% to 15% detected once. Specimen: non-naive T cells sorted from PBMCs, collected roughly 15 days before vaccination. The receptor was derived from a man aged 50-59 years who received an inactivated influenza vaccine. The J gene is TRBJ2-1, the V gene TRBV4-3; 9 nucleotides agree with TRBD2. The CDR3 DNA reads TGCGCCAGCAGCCAAGATCTTACAGCGGGAGGCTACAATGAGCAGTTCTTC. Its protein is CASSQDLTAGGYNEQFF.